This T cell receptor (beta chain) comes out of a study of blood T cell repertoires in COVID-19. Study-level background: COVID-19 samples, acute and convalescent, were from the United States, Italy and Spain. Sample material is recorded as cDNA or gDNA derived from T cells, B-cell-depleted T cells, or PBMCs.

Authors' processing steps: Amplified reference gene primers provided the basis for estimating nucleated cell counts. The table came from immunoSEQ multiplex PCR; TCRdb's copy has only in-frame clones and leaves some out. V, J and clone size were drawn from that table, and D and trimming were deduced from the DNA. The table has some 30,000 clones, roughly 88% seen once. J gave up 3 bases and V 7 bases, and 4 bases lay outside the gene matches. The length of the CDR3 is 14 residues. Germline CDR1 is SNHLY and CDR2 is FYNNEI. The TCR sequence derives from a human donor in a cohort sampled during active COVID-19. Input material: peripheral blood. The rearrangement links TRBV2 to TRBJ2-7; 12 nucleotides agree with TRBD2. Written as DNA, the CDR3 is TGTGCCAGCAAAAGACTAGCGGGGGTCTACGAGCAGTACTTC. It codes for CASKRLAGVYEQYF.